This TCR beta chain was obtained from a study of control samples from healthy donors and cancer patients. The assay was immunoSEQ multiplex PCR, and TCRdb's table has in-frame clones only and misses some. This repertoire shows tens of thousands of clones, 70% to 90% found once; its top ten account for less than 8.5%. Germline CDR1 is SGHVS and CDR2 is FNYEAQ. This CDR3 region has 12 residues. V gave up 5 bases and J gave up 7 bases, with 11 bases separating them. This chain joins TRBV7-6 and TRBJ2-5; maybe TRBD2 (5 bases). The sequenced sample consisted of blood. The sequence came from a woman aged 55-75 years in good health. CDR3 region: CASSEIRGTQYF. CDR3 nucleotide sequence: TGTGCCAGCAGCGAGATTCGGGGGACCCAGTACTTC.